These 26 T cell receptor beta chains came from one sample sequenced in a study of identifying expanded T cells in peripheral blood. Here immunoSEQ multiplex PCR was the method, and the copy in TCRdb shows in-frame clones only, minus some. Among under 95,000 clones, approximately 89% were seen once, and the ten largest hold approximately 2.8%. The sequenced material came from blood. These receptors were obtained from a person aged 18 to 70 in good health.

The rearrangement joins TRBV21-1 to TRBJ2-3; whether TRBD1, the table's D call, matches the DNA was not checked. TRBV21-1 counts as a pseudogene. This CDR3 region has 16 residues. CDR3 sequence reads: CASSPWTGQSTDTQYF. The CDR3 DNA sequence: TGTGCCAGCAGCCCCTGGACAGGCCAGAGCACAGATACGCAGTATTTT.

The chain links TRBV5-6 to TRBJ2-2; D unresolved. The CDR3 contains 12 residues. The ends were cut back, 2 bases at V and 4 bases at J, with 3 bases in the middle. CDR1 is SGHDT and CDR2 is YYEEEE in the germline V gene. DNA of the CDR3: TGTGCCAGCAGCTTCTTCACCGGGGAGCTGTTTTTT. This translates into CASSFFTGELFF.

The rearrangement links TRBV6-5 to TRBJ2-2, with a weak D call TRBD1 (5 bases). This CDR3 region has 15 residues. V gave up 7 bases and J gave up 0 bases, with 12 bases separating them. CDR1 and CDR2 from the germline V gene are MNHEY and SVGAGI. CDR3 DNA: TGTGCCAGCAAAAGACAGACAACGAACACCGGGGAGCTGTTTTTT. Translating gives CASKRQTTNTGELFF.

The J gene is TRBJ2-7, the V gene TRBV7-2, with 11 bases matching TRBD1. Germline CDR1 reads SGHTA; CDR2 reads FQGNSA. V gave up 4 bases and J gave up 7 bases; unmatched junction bases: 12. The CDR3 is 16 amino acids. Written as DNA, the CDR3 is TGTGCCAGCAGCTCCGCCAGGACAGGGGGCAGGGGGGAGCAGTACTTC. It yields the protein CASSSARTGGRGEQYF.

The rearrangement joins TRBV5-1 to TRBJ1-3, with D possibly TRBD1 on 5 matching bases. CDR1 and CDR2 from the germline V gene are SGHRS and YFSETQ. Trimming cost V 4 bases and J 0 bases, with 11 bases left between them. The CDR3 runs 15 residues. In DNA form, the CDR3 reads TGCGCCAGCAGCAAGGACAAGAGCTCTGGAAACACCATATATTTT. Translation gives CASSKDKSSGNTIYF.

CDR3 sequence: CASSSPTGLAKNIQYF. DNA for the CDR3: TGTGCCAGCAGCTCACCAACAGGGCTAGCCAAAAACATTCAGTACTTC. The chain links TRBV7-2 to TRBJ2-4, with D possibly matching TRBD1 (6 bases). From germline, CDR1 is SGHTA and CDR2 FQGNSA. The V and J ends lost 4 bases and 0 bases respectively, with 13 bases between them. The CDR3 has 16 amino acids.

The genes are TRBV4-3 and TRBJ2-7; 9 positions agree with TRBD2. The junction had 4 bases not matched to a gene; V was cut back by 3 bases and J by 4 bases. The CDR3 runs 14 residues. Germline values: CDR1 LGHNA, CDR2 YSLEER. The CDR3 is CASSQGLAGYEQYF. CDR3 DNA sequence: TGCGCCAGCAGCCAGGGCCTAGCGGGATACGAGCAGTACTTC.

This chain joins TRBV27 and TRBJ2-7, with D tentatively TRBD2 (5 bases). Germline CDR1 is MNHEY and CDR2 is SMNVEV (reference sequence). This CDR3 contains 13 residues. Trimming pared 5 bases from V and 4 bases from J, leaving 12 bases between. Here the CDR3 reads CASSPRTGYEQYF. In DNA form, the CDR3 reads TGTGCCAGCAGTCCCCGGACGGGGTACGAGCAGTACTTC.

The DNA of the CDR3 is TGTGCCAGCAGCAACTCCGGGACTAGCGGGAGCCCCGGGTCCAAAAACATTCAGTACTTC. This translates into CASSNSGTSGSPGSKNIQYF. V usage is TRBV21-1 and J usage is TRBJ2-4; TRBD2, the table's D call, lacks a check against the DNA. TRBV21-1 is tagged as a pseudogene. CDR3 length: 20 amino acids.

This rearrangement joins TRBV9 to TRBJ2-1; 7 nucleotides line up with TRBD2. Losses at the gene ends were 4 bases for V and 0 bases for J; bases not matched to a gene: 4. This CDR3 has 15 residues. Germline lookup yields CDR1 SGDLS and CDR2 YYNGEE. CDR3 loop: CASSSRGGSYNEQFF. The CDR3 region has the DNA TGTGCCAGCAGCTCCCGCGGGGGCTCCTACAATGAGCAGTTCTTC.

CDR3 amino acids: CASSIAQAGGPSTDTQYF. CDR3 DNA: TGTGCCAGTAGTATAGCTCAAGCGGGGGGGCCAAGCACAGATACGCAGTATTTT. The rearrangement links TRBV19 to TRBJ2-3, with TRBD2 identical over 10 bases. The V and J ends lost 1 base and 0 bases, in that order; junction bases with no gene match: 7. Germline CDR1 and CDR2: LNHDA and SQIVND (reference sequence). The CDR3 extends over 18 amino acids.

J is TRBJ1-1 and V is TRBV5-1; D perhaps matches TRBD1 (5 bases). CDR3 length equals 15 residues. CDR1 and CDR2 from the germline V gene are SGHRS and YFSETQ. V lost 3 bases and J lost 4, with 16 bases in between. The DNA for the CDR3 is TGCGCCAGCAGCTCCCTGCAGGGTGTTCGCACTGAAGCTTTCTTT. Encoded protein: CASSSLQGVRTEAFF. Full variable domain (missing parts from reference TRBV5-1 and TRBJ1-1): KAGVTQTPRYLIKTRGQQVTLSCSPISGHRSVSWYQQTPGQGLQFLFEYFSETQRNKGNFPGRFSGRQFSNSRSEMNVSTLELGDSALYLCASSSLQGVRTEAFFGQGTRLTVV.

V gene TRBV28 combines with J gene TRBJ2-7, with a tentative D call TRBD1 (6 bases). CDR1 is MDHEN, CDR2 SYDVKM, per germline. This CDR3 has 16 amino acids. Trimming removed 3 bases at V and 7 bases at J, with 22 bases between. The CDR3 coding sequence is TGTGCCAGCAGTTTCGTCAGAACAGGGCCCCTTTTGGAGCAGTACTTC. It specifies CASSFVRTGPLLEQYF.

This sequence joins TRBV7-6 and TRBJ2-2; 7 bases line up with TRBD2. The V gene's germline CDR1 is SGHVS and CDR2 FNYEAQ. V shed 5 bases, J shed 5 bases, and the junction held 5 bases outside the gene matches. The CDR3 loop spans 14 amino acids. CDR3 DNA: TGTGCCAGCAGCCTAGGGAGGGGTACCGGGGAGCTGTTTTTT. Protein sequence: CASSLGRGTGELFF.

This sequence joins TRBV6-5 and TRBJ1-4, with TRBD1 matching over 8 bases. This CDR3 has 14 residues. Trimming at V came to 7 bases and at J to 6 bases, leaving 7 bases not matched to a gene. Germline CDR1 reads MNHEY; CDR2 reads SVGAGI. The CDR3 coding sequence is TGTGCCAGCACTCACGGGGACAGGCATGAAAAACTGTTTTTT. Its protein is CASTHGDRHEKLFF.

The chain recombines TRBV15 with TRBJ1-5; D unresolved. Germline values: CDR1 LNHNV, CDR2 YYDKDF (reference sequence). CDR3 length: 14 amino acids. Trimming took off 0 bases at V and 6 bases at J, with 9 bases between the two ends. CDR3 region: CATSRDRYTQPQHF. The CDR3 DNA reads as TGTGCCACCAGCAGAGATCGGTATACTCAGCCCCAGCATTTT. Together with reference TRBV15 and TRBJ1-5, the CDR3 gives the full variable domain: DAMVIQNPRYQVTQFGKPVTLSCSQTLNHNVMYWYQQKSSQAPKLLFHYYDKDFNNEADTPDNFQSRRPNTSFCFLDIRSPGLGDTAMYLCATSRDRYTQPQHFGDGTRLSIL.

V usage is TRBV28 and J usage is TRBJ2-5; the D is unclear. CDR3 length: 14 amino acids. V was clipped by 2 bases and J by 0 bases, with 7 bases between them. The germline CDR1 and CDR2 sequences are MDHEN and SYDVKM. CDR3 amino acids: CASSLGANQETQYF. CDR3 nucleotides: TGTGCCAGCAGTTTAGGAGCGAACCAAGAGACCCAGTACTTC.

The chain uses TRBV5-1 and TRBJ1-2, with D unclear. V dropped 4 bases and J dropped 2 bases, with 9 bases sitting between them. Germline V gives CDR1 SGHRS, CDR2 YFSETQ. The CDR3 is made up of 13 amino acids. This CDR3 reads CASSEDLNYGYTF. CDR3 nucleotides: TGCGCCAGCAGCGAGGACCTAAACTATGGCTACACCTTC.

In its sample, this clone was seen once. The chain joins TRBV5-1 to TRBJ1-2; D gene ambiguous. Per the germline V gene, CDR1 is SGHRS and CDR2 is YFSETQ. The CDR3 is 11 amino acids. The V and J ends lost 3 bases and 7 bases respectively, with 7 bases between them. CDR3 nucleotides: TGCGCCAGCAGCTCGTCTGGTGGCTACACCTTC. The encoded protein is CASSSSGGYTF.

The chain has TRBV10-3 and TRBJ1-5; D call uncertain. The CDR3 loop spans 13 amino acids. Per the germline V gene, CDR1 is ENHRY and CDR2 is SYGVKD. Between the trimmed V and J ends, which lost 5 bases and 3 bases, there was a span of 8 bases. CDR3 protein: CAISLETNQPQHF. The CDR3 bases are TGTGCCATCAGTTTAGAAACCAATCAGCCCCAGCATTTT.

This chain uses TRBV5-4 with TRBJ2-1, with a weak D call TRBD2 (6 bases). With 0 bases removed from V and 10 bases from J, the gap between germline ends came to 14 bases. CDR3 length equals 14 residues. Looked up from germline, CDR1 is SGHNT and CDR2 is YYREEE (reference sequence). The CDR3 here is CASSLEIGGREQFF. The DNA for the CDR3 is TGTGCCAGCAGCTTGGAAATAGGAGGGCGGGAGCAGTTCTTC.

This chain joins TRBV6-1 and TRBJ1-3; D might be TRBD1 (5 bases). This CDR3 has 13 amino acids. V gave up 6 bases and J gave up 0 bases, with 6 bases separating them. In germline, CDR1 is MNHNS, CDR2 SASEGT. CDR3 in amino acids: CASSRASGNTIYF. As DNA, the CDR3 is TGTGCCAGCAGCAGGGCCTCTGGAAACACCATATATTTT.

The chain couples TRBV7-2 to TRBJ1-5; 11 bases fit TRBD1. V shed 5 bases and J 6 bases; nucleotides not matched to a gene: 6. The CDR3 consists of 15 residues. Germline V gives CDR1 SGHTA, CDR2 FQGNSA. The CDR3 sequence is CASSTGQGASQPQHF. The CDR3, as DNA: TGTGCCAGCAGCACCGGACAGGGGGCGAGTCAGCCCCAGCATTTT. The whole variable domain, remainder taken from reference TRBV7-2 and TRBJ1-5, is GAGVSQSPSNKVTEKGKDVELRCDPISGHTALYWYRQSLGQGLEFLIYFQGNSAPDKSGLPSDRFSAERTGGSVSTLTIQRTQQEDSAVYLCASSTGQGASQPQHFGDGTRLSIL.

V is TRBV7-2 and J is TRBJ2-7, with 8 bases fitting TRBD1. Germline V gene lookup returns CDR1 SGHTA and CDR2 FQGNSA. The CDR3 sequence is 14 residues long. J was trimmed by 3 bases and V by 5 bases; bases with no gene match: 6. The CDR3 loop reads CASSRRGQDYEQYF. In DNA, the CDR3 is TGTGCCAGCAGCCGCAGGGGGCAAGACTACGAGCAGTACTTC.

The chain uses TRBV10-3 and TRBJ1-5, with D maybe TRBD1 (5 bases). Germline assignment: CDR1 ENHRY and CDR2 SYGVKD. The CDR3 sequence is 15 residues long. V was trimmed by 10 bases and J by 8 bases, leaving 24 bases between them. The CDR3 loop is CATSRTGTELEPQHF. The CDR3 coding sequence is TGTGCCACCTCCCGAACCGGGACGGAGCTCGAGCCCCAGCATTTT.

The chain carries TRBV11-2 and TRBJ2-7; the match to TRBD2 covers 11 bases. CDR3 length equals 15 residues. The germline CDR1 and CDR2 sequences are SGHAT and FQNNGV. The trim removed 1 base at V and 5 bases at J, leaving 4 bases unmatched. This chain's CDR3 is CASSLASGRINEQYF. The CDR3 bases are TGTGCCAGCAGCTTAGCTAGCGGGAGGATCAACGAGCAGTACTTC.